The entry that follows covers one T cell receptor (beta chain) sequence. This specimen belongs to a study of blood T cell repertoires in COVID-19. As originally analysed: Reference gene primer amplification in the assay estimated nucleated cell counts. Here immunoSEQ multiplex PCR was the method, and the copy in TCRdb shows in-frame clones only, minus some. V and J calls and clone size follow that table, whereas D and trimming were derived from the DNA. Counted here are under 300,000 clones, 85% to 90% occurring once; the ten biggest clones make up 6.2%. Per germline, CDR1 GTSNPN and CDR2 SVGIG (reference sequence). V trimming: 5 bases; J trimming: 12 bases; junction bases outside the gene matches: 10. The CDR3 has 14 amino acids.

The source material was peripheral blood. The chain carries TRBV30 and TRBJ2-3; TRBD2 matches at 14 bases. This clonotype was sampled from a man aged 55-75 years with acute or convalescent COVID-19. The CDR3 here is CAWGSTSGRAYQYF. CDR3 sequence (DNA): TGTGCCTGGGGGTCGACTAGCGGGAGGGCCTATCAGTATTTT.